This T cell receptor (beta chain) derives from a study of identical twins. The V and J ends lost 4 bases and 2 bases respectively, with 16 bases between them. There are 16 residues in the CDR3. cDNA molecules carried unique molecular identifiers, and template switching added a universal primer site. TCRdb ran MiXCR on the 5' RACE reads and lists one entry per CDR3 protein. The sample holds some 330,000 distinct CDR3 sequences, roughly 9% seen once. The sample was naive T cells sorted from blood. This chain uses TRBV12-3 or TRBV12-4 with TRBJ2-3, with D perhaps TRBD1 or TRBD2 (6 bases each). The TCR comes from a woman aged 50 to 60 in good health. The CDR3 loop reads CASSWIGRGPTDTQYF. CDR3 bases: TGTGCCAGCAGTTGGATAGGCCGGGGGCCCACAGATACGCAGTATTTT.